The text below deals with one TCR beta chain. In the original processing: Estimation of nucleated cell counts was performed using reference gene primer amplification. The data were produced by immunoSEQ multiplex PCR, yet TCRdb's version contains in-frame clones alone and is incomplete. V, J and clone size are those of that table, while D and trimming were read from the DNA. The data hold approximately 500,000 clones, with 89% observed a single time. The data were taken from a study of blood T cell repertoires in COVID-19. About the study: Material from acute and convalescent COVID-19 was sourced from the United States, Italy and Spain. The cDNA or gDNA used as material had been derived from T cells, B-cell-depleted T cells, or PBMCs.

Germline V gives CDR1 MNHEY, CDR2 SMNVEV (reference sequence). CDR3 length equals 12 residues. Trimming removed 6 bases at V and 4 bases at J, with 7 bases between. Sequencing used peripheral blood. This TCR derives from a man between 18 and 35 years old with COVID-19, enrolled during active disease. This chain links TRBV27 with TRBJ2-1; D may be TRBD1 (5 bases). Here the CDR3 reads CASRGLYNEQFF. The CDR3 DNA sequence: TGTGCCAGCAGGGGGCTTTACAATGAGCAGTTCTTC.